This TCR beta chain stems from a study of cytomegalovirus exposure and HLA in healthy donors. Regarding the study as a whole: In a later analysis, approximately 18,000 TCR beta sequences were associated with HLA alleles at 0.05 false discovery rate. Earlier findings revealed that most TCR beta V segments proved productive either about 87% or about 30% of the time. In a later analysis, a missense DCLRE1C variant was linked to TCR beta V- and J-gene trimming.

About this clone: What it binds is not known.

PCR was performed using 60 Vbeta and 13 Jbeta primers. Clones were read by immunoSEQ multiplex PCR, and TCRdb kept only the in-frame ones, dropping some. The table shows around 160,000 clones, with roughly three quarters occurring only once. This CDR3 has 15 residues. Trimming at V came to 0 bases and at J to 3 bases, leaving 2 bases not matched to a gene. CDR1 is SGHDN, CDR2 FVKESK, per germline. The sequenced sample was PBMCs. The chain combines TRBV14 with TRBJ2-3; 8 bases line up with TRBD2. This clonotype originated in a woman aged 40 to 55 in good health and CMV-seropositive. This chain's CDR3 is CASSQDSGVTDTQYF. CDR3 sequence (DNA): TGTGCCAGCAGCCAAGATAGCGGGGTTACAGATACGCAGTATTTT.